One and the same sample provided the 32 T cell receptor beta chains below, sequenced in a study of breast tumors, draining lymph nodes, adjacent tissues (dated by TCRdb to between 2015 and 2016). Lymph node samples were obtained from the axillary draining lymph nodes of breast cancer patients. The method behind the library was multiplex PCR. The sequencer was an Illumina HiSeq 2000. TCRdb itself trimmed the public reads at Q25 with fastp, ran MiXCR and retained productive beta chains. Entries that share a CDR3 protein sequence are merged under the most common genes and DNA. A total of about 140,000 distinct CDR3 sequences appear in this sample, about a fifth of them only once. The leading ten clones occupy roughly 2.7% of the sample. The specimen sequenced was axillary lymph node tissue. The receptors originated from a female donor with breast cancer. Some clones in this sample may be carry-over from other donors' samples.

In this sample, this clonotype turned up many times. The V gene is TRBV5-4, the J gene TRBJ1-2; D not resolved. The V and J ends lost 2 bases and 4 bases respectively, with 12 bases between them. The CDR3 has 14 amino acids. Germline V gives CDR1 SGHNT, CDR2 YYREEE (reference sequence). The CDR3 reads CASSLEGRVYGYTF. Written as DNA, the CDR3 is TGTGCCAGCAGCTTAGAGGGCCGGGTCTATGGCTACACCTTC.

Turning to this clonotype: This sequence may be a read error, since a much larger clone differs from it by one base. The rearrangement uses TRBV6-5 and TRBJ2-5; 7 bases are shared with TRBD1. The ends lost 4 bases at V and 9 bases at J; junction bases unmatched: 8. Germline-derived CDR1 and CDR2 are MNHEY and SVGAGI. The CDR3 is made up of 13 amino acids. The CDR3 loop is CASSSTGLEAQYF. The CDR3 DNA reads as TGTGCCAGCAGTTCGACAGGGTTGGAGGCCCAGTACTTC.

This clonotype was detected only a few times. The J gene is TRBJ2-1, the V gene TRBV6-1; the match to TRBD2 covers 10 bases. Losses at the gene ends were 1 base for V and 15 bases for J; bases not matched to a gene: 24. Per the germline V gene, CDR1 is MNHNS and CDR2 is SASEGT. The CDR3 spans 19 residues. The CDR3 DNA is TGTGCCAGCAGTGAAGGGGGGGGGTCCTGGGAGCGGGAGGGCCGATATCCGTTCTTC. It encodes CASSEGGGSWEREGRYPFF.

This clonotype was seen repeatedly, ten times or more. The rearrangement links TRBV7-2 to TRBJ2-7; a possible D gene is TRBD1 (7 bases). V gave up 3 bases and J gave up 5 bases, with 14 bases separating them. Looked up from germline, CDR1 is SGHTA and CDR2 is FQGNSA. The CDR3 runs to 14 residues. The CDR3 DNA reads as TGTGCCAGCAGCTTCCAGGGGGGCGTGAACGAGCAGTACTTC. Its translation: CASSFQGGVNEQYF.

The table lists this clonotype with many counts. The CDR3, as DNA: TGCGCCAGCAGCTTGGAGGCTATGCCGTCGCTAAGTACGCAGTATTTT. Translated: CASSLEAMPSLSTQYF. V usage is TRBV5-1 and J usage is TRBJ2-3, with unresolved D. The CDR3 length is 16 residues. Trimming left V 0 bases short and J 8 bases short, with 19 bases between. In germline, CDR1 is SGHRS, CDR2 YFSETQ.

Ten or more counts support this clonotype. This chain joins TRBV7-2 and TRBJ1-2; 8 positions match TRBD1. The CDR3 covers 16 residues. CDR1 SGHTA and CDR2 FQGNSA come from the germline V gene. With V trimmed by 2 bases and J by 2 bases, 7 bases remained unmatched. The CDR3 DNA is TGTGCCAGCAGCTTATCTTTGAGACAGGGGAACTATGGCTACACCTTC. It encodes CASSLSLRQGNYGYTF.

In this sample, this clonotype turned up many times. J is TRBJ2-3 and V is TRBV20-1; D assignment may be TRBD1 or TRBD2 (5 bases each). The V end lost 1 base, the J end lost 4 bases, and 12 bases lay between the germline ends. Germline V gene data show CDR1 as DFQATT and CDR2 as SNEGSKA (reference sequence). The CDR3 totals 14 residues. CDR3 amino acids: CSARGGSPADTQYF. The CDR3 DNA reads TGCAGTGCTAGAGGGGGGAGCCCCGCAGATACGCAGTATTTT.

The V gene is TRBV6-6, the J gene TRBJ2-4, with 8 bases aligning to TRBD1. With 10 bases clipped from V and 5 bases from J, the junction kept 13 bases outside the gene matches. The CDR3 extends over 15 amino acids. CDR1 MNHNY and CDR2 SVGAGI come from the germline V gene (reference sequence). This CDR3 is CATATAGTGENIQYF. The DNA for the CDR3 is TGTGCCACTGCAACCGCTGGGACAGGTGAAAACATTCAGTACTTC.

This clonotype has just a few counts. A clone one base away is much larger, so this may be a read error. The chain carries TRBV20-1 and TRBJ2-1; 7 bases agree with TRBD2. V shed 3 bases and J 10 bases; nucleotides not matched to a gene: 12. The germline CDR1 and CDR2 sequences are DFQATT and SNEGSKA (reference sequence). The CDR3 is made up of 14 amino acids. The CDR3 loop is CSASSRTSQPEQFF. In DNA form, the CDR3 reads TGCAGTGCTAGTTCTAGGACTAGTCAGCCCGAGCAGTTCTTC.

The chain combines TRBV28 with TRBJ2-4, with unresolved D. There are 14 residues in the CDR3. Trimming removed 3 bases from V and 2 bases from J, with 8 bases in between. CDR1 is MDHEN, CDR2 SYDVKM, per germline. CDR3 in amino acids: CASSFYRSKNIQYF. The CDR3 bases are TGTGCCAGCAGTTTTTATCGGTCCAAAAACATTCAGTACTTC.

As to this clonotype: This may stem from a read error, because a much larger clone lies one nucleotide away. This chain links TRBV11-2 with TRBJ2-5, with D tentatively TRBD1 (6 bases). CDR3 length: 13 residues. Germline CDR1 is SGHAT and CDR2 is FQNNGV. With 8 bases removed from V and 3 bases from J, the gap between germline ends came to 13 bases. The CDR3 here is CASDLDREETQYF. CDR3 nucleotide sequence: TGTGCCAGCGACCTGGACAGAGAAGAGACCCAGTACTTC.

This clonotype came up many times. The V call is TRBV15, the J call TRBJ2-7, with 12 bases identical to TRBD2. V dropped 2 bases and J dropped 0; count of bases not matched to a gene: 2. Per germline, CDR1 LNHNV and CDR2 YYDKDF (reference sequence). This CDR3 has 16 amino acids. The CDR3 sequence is CATSRPGLAGSYEQYF. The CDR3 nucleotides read TGTGCCACCAGCAGACCGGGACTAGCGGGCTCCTACGAGCAGTACTTC.

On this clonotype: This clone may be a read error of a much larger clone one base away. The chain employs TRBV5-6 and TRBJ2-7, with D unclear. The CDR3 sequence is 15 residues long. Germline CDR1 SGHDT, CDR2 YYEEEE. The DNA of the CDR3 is TGTGCCAGCAGCTTAGTTGGCAGAAACTCCTGCGAGCAGTACTTC. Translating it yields CASSLVGRNSCEQYF.

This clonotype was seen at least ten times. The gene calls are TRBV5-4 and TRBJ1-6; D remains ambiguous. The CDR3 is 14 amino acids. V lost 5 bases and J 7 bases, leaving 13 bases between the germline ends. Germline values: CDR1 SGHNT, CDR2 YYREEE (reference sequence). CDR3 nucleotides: TGTGCCAGCAGTTCTTCTTCTCGGAATTCACCCCTCCACTTT. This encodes CASSSSSRNSPLHF.

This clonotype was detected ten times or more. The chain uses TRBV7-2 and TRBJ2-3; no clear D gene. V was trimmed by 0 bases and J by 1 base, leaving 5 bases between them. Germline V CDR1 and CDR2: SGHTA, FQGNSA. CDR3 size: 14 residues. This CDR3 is CASSLASGTDTQYF. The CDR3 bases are TGTGCCAGCAGCTTAGCCAGCGGCACAGATACGCAGTATTTT.

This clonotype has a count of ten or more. In DNA, the CDR3 is TGCAGCGTTGATACGGCTAGCGCTAAAGAGACCCAGTACTTC. It yields the protein CSVDTASAKETQYF. The chain is built from TRBV29-1 and TRBJ2-5, with a weak D call TRBD2 (6 bases). CDR3 size: 14 residues. CDR1 is SQVTM, CDR2 ANQGSEA, per germline. Trimming stripped 3 bases from V and 3 bases from J, with 14 bases between.

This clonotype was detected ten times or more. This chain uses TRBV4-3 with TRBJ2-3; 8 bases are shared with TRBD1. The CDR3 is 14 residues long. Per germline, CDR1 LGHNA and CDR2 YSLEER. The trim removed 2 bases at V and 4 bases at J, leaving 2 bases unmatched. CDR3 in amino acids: CASSQSRGPDTQYF. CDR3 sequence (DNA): TGCGCCAGCAGCCAATCCAGGGGGCCAGATACGCAGTATTTT.

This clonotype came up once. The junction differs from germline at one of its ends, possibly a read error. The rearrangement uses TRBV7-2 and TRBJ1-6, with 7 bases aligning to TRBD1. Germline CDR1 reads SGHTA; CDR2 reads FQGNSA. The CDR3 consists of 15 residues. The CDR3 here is CASSFRQGRGSPLRF. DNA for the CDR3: TGTGCCAGCAGCTTCAGACAGGGCAGGGGCTCACCCCTCCGCTTT.

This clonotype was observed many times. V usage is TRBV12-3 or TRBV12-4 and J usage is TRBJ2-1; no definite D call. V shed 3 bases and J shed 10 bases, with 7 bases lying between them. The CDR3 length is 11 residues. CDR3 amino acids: CASSLRWEQFF. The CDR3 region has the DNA TGTGCCAGCAGTTTGCGTTGGGAGCAGTTCTTC.

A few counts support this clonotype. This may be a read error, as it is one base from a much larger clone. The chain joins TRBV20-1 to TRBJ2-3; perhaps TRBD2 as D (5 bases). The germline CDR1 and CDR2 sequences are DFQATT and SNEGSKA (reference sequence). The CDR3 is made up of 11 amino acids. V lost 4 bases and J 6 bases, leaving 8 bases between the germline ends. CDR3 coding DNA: TGCAGTGCTATGAGGGCTGATACGCAGTATTTT. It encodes CSAMRADTQYF.

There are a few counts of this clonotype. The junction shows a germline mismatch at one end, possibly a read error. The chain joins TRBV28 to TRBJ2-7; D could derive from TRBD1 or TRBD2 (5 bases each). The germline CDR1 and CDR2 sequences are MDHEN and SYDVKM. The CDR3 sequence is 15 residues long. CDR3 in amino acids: CASSPGSSGTYGQYF. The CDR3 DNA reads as TGTGCCAGCAGTCCGGGGTCGTCTGGGACCTACGGGCAGTACTTC.

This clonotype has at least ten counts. This CDR3 is CASSLSKGGELFF. The DNA of the CDR3 is TGTGCCAGCAGCTTAAGTAAGGGCGGGGAGCTGTTTTTT. The rearrangement links TRBV13 to TRBJ2-2; D call uncertain. V was clipped by 2 bases and J by 7 bases, with 8 bases between them. This CDR3 is built from 13 residues. CDR1 is PRHDT and CDR2 is FYEKMQ in the germline V gene (reference sequence).

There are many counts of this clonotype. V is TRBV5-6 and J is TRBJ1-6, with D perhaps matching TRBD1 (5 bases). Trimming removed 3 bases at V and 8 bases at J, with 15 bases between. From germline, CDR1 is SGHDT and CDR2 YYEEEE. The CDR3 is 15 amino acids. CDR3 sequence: CASSSRPGIDSPLHF. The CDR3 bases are TGTGCCAGCAGCTCCCGACCAGGGATCGATTCACCCCTCCACTTT.

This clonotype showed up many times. The CDR3 DNA follows: TGTGCCAGCAGTCCGTTCGGGACTAGCGTCGACGAGCAGTACTTC. Residues: CASSPFGTSVDEQYF. The chain couples TRBV27 to TRBJ2-7; TRBD2 matches at 10 bases. The germline gives CDR1 MNHEY, CDR2 SMNVEV (reference sequence). Trimming at V came to 5 bases and at J to 5 bases, leaving 9 bases not matched to a gene. The CDR3 totals 15 residues.

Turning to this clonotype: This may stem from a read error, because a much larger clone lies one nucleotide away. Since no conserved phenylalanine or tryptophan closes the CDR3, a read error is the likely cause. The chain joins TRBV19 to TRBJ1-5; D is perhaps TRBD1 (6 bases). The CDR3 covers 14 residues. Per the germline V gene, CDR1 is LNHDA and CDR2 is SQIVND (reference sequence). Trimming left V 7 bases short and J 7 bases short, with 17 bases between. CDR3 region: CASKIQGAGQPQHY. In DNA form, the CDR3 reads TGTGCCAGTAAAATACAGGGAGCGGGGCAGCCCCAGCATTAT.

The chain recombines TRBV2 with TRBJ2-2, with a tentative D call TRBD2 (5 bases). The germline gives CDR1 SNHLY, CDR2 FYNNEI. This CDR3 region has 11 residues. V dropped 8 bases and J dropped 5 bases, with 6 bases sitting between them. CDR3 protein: CASGSTGELFF. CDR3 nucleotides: TGTGCCAGCGGGAGTACCGGGGAGCTGTTTTTT.

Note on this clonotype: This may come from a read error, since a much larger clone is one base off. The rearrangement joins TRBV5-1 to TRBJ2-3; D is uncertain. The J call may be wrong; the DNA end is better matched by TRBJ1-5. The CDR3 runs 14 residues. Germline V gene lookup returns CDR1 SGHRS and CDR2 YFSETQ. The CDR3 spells CASSLVNMGDTQHF. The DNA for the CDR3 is TGCGCCAGCAGCTTGGTAAACATGGGAGATACGCAGCATTTT.

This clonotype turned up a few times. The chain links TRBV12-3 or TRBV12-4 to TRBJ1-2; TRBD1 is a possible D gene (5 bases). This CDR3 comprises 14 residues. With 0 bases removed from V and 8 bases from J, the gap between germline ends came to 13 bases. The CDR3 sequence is CASSLATAAGGYTF. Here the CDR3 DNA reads TGTGCCAGCAGTTTAGCGACAGCGGCGGGGGGCTACACCTTC.

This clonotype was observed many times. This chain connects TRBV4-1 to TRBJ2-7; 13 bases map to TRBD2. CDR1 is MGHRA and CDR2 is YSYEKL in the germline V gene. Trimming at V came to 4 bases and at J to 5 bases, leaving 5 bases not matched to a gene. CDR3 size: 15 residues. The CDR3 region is CASSRGTSGTNEQYF. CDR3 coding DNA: TGCGCCAGCAGCCGAGGGACTAGCGGGACAAACGAGCAGTACTTC.

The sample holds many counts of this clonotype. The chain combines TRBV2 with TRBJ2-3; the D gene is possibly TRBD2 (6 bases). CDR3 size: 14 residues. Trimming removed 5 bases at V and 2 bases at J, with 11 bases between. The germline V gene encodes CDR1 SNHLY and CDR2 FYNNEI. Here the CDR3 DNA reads TGTGCCAGCAGTCCCGGGACTTTCACAGATACGCAGTATTTT. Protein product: CASSPGTFTDTQYF.

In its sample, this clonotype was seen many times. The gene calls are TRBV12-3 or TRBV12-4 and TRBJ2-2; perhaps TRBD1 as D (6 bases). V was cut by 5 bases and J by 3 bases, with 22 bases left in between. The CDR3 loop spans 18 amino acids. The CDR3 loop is CASSRRLPGVADTGELFF. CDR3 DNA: TGTGCCAGCAGTCGTCGCCTCCCAGGGGTCGCGGACACCGGGGAGCTGTTTTTT.

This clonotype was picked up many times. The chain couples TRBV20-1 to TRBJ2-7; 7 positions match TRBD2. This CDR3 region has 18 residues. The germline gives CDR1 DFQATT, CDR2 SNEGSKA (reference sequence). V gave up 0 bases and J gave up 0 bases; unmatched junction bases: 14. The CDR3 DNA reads TGCAGTGCTAGAGATCCGAGACTAGCTGGAGCCGTCTCCTACGAGCAGTACTTC. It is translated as CSARDPRLAGAVSYEQYF.